This T cell receptor (beta chain) was retrieved from a study of cytomegalovirus exposure and HLA in healthy donors. Study context: Within the Caucasian-associated ancestry cluster were around four fifths of the 300 to 450 genotyped donors. Study-level points and caveats: Association with HLA alleles at 0.05 false discovery rate was found for about 17,000 TCR beta sequences in a later analysis.

The PCR made use of 60 Vbeta and 13 Jbeta primers. Assay: immunoSEQ multiplex PCR; the TCRdb copy retains only in-frame clones and omits some. The table shows 150,000 to 200,000 clones, with more than 70% occurring only once. CDR3 length: 16 amino acids. Trimming left V 0 bases short and J 1 base short, with 12 bases between. Per the germline V gene, CDR1 is LNHDA and CDR2 is SQIVND (reference sequence). This clone was found once. Its antigen is unknown. This clonotype originated in a male donor in good health and CMV-seronegative. This chain uses TRBV19 with TRBJ2-5; possible D gene TRBD2, 5 bases. The sequencing sample was made of PBMCs. The CDR3 is CASSIEGVGAQETQYF. DNA of the CDR3: TGTGCCAGTAGTATAGAGGGAGTAGGAGCCCAAGAGACCCAGTACTTC.